This TCR beta chain was documented in a study of T-cell reconstitution after alpha-beta-depleted transplantation in children. Germline V CDR1 and CDR2: LNHNV, YYDKDF (reference sequence). The V and J ends lost 6 bases and 2 bases respectively, with 7 bases between them. The CDR3 totals 12 residues. Unique molecular identifiers were incorporated when the TCRbeta library was constructed. Using its own MiXCR run on the PCR reads, TCRdb lists one record per CDR3 protein. The profile shows just under 550,000 distinct CDR3 sequences, around 18% of them singletons. The clonotype was recovered from a human donor who donated a stem cell graft to a child with acute lymphoblastic leukemia. The material sequenced was PBMCs from the stem cell graft donor, taken from the stem cell graft. The chain has TRBV15 and TRBJ1-2; D call uncertain. The CDR3 loop reads CATRALNYGYTF. CDR3 DNA sequence: TGTGCCACCAGGGCGTTAAACTATGGCTACACCTTC.